This T cell receptor (beta chain) derives from a study of cytomegalovirus exposure and HLA in healthy donors. Overall study findings and caveats: Several V segments, TRBV6-2 and TRBV6-3 among them, could not be told apart and were dropped. Later on, an analysis showed TCR association rates differing by HLA locus, with DRB1 the most and HLA-C the fewest. The authors considered a cluster of highly shared sequence variants likely to be a sequencing artifact.

The CDR3 is 16 residues long. Germline V gene sequence: CDR1 SGHRS, CDR2 YFSETQ. V gave up 4 bases and J gave up 4 bases, with 20 bases separating them. Primers included in the PCR were 60 Vbeta and 13 Jbeta primers. TCRdb's copy holds only in-frame clones and misses some; the assay was immunoSEQ multiplex PCR. The listing records 20,000 to 25,000 clones. Of note for this clone: Antigen unknown.

Healthy bone marrow donors supplied every sample. The chain joins TRBV5-1 to TRBJ1-2; D may be TRBD1 (5 bases). Sequences were obtained from PBMCs. This clonotype was obtained from a man aged 55-75 years in good health and CMV-seropositive. This CDR3 is CASSLRSPRDTYGYTF. As DNA, the CDR3 is TGCGCCAGCAGCCTCCGTAGCCCCAGGGATACCTATGGCTACACCTTC.